This T cell receptor beta chain was sequenced for a study of OX40 agonist ivuxolimab in advanced cancers. Background on the study: Ivuxolimab was administered intravenously to patients at 0.01 to 10 mg/kg every 2 weeks.

Regarding this clone: The antigen remains unidentified.

Study conclusions and caveats: Low normalized T-cell clonal expansion was also seen in some nonresponders.

Germline V CDR1 and CDR2: MNHEY, SMNVEV (reference sequence). The ends were cut back, 8 bases at V and 3 bases at J, with 14 bases in the middle. This CDR3 spans 13 amino acids. The repertoire was sequenced with immunoSEQ multiplex PCR; TCRdb's copy has only in-frame clones and lacks some. The profile shows 55,000 to 85,000 clones, 91% of them singletons. This clonotype was obtained from an adult with an advanced solid tumor such as melanoma, head and neck, liver or kidney cancer. The chain carries TRBV27 and TRBJ2-7, with D tentatively TRBD1 (6 bases). The material sequenced was CD4+ or CD8+ T cells sorted from blood, taken in a trial of the OX40 agonist ivuxolimab. The CDR3 sequence is CASADRMSYEQYF. The CDR3 region has the DNA TGTGCCAGCGCCGACAGGATGAGCTACGAGCAGTACTTC.